This TCR beta chain was sequenced in a study of OX40 agonist ivuxolimab in advanced cancers. The CDR3 runs to 17 residues. Per the germline V gene, CDR1 is LGHNA and CDR2 is YNFKEQ. Trimming at V came to 1 base and at J to 6 bases, leaving 14 bases not matched to a gene. Data came from immunoSEQ multiplex PCR; TCRdb stores just in-frame clones and leaves some out. This table holds around 62,000 clones, more than 65% found once. Sequenced here: CD4+ or CD8+ T cells sorted from blood, sampled in a trial of the OX40 agonist ivuxolimab. The receptor's source is an adult with an advanced solid tumor such as melanoma, head and neck, liver or kidney cancer. The chain links TRBV4-2 to TRBJ1-2; 7 bases match TRBD1. CDR3 residues: CASSQADHTGERDGYTF. Written as DNA, the CDR3 is TGTGCCAGCAGCCAAGCCGATCATACAGGGGAACGGGATGGCTACACCTTC.